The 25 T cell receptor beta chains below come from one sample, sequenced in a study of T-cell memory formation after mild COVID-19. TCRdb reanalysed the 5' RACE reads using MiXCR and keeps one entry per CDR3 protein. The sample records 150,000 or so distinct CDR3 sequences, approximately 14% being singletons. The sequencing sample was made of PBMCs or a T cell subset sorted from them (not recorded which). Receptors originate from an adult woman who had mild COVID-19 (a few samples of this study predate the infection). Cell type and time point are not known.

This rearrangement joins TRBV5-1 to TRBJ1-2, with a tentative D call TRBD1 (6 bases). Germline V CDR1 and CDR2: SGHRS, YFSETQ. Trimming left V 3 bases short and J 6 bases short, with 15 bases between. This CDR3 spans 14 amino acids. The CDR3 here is CASSSGSPGDGYTF. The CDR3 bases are TGCGCCAGCAGCTCCGGTTCGCCAGGGGATGGCTACACCTTC.

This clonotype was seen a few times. CDR3 amino acids: CASSQTPGQGAYEQYF. The CDR3 DNA reads TGTGCCAGCAGCCAGACACCGGGACAGGGGGCGTACGAGCAGTACTTC. This rearrangement joins TRBV4-2 to TRBJ2-7; 12 nucleotides agree with TRBD1. V gave up 3 bases and J gave up 4 bases; unmatched junction bases: 7. The V gene's germline CDR1 is LGHNA and CDR2 YNFKEQ. The CDR3 spans 16 residues.

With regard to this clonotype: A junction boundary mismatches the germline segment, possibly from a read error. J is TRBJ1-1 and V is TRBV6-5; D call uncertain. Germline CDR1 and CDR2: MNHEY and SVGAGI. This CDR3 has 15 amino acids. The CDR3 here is CASSYARSGSPDAFF. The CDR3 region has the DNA TGTGCCAGCAGTTATGCGAGGTCGGGAAGCCCTGATGCTTTCTTT.

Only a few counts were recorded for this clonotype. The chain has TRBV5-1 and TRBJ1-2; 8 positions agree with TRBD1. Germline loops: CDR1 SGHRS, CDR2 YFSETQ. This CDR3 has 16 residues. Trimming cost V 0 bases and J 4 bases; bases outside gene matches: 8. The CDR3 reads CASSLEGRGLSYGYTF. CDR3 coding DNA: TGCGCCAGCAGCTTGGAGGGCAGGGGGCTTAGCTATGGCTACACCTTC.

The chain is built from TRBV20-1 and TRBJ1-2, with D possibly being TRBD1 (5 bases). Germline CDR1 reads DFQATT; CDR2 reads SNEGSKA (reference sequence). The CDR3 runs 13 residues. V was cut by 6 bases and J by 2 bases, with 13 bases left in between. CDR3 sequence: CSAPGLINYGYTF. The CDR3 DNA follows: TGCAGTGCCCCGGGACTGATAAACTATGGCTACACCTTC.

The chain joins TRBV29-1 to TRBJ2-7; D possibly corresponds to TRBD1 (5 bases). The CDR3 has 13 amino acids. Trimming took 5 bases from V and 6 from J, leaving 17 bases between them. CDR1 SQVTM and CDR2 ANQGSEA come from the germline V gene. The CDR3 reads CSVKGLGPGEQYF. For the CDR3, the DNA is TGCAGCGTTAAGGGTTTGGGGCCGGGCGAGCAGTACTTC.

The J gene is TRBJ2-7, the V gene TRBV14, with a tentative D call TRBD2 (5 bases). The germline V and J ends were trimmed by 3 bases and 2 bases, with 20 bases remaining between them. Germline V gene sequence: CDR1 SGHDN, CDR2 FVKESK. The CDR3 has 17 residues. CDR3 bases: TGTGCCAGCAGCCAGGGTGCCTTAGCGCGTCCTACCTACGAGCAGTACTTC. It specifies CASSQGALARPTYEQYF.

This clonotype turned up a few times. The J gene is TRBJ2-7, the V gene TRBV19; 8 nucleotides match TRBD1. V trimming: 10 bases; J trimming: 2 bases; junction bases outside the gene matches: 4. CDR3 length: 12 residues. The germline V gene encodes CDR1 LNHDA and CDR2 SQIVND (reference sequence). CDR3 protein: CATRDRTYEQYF. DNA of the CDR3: TGTGCCACCCGGGACAGGACCTACGAGCAGTACTTC.

The chain's CDR3 is CASSPILLGYNEQFF. CDR3 nucleotide sequence: TGTGCCAGCAGCCCAATCCTCCTAGGTTACAATGAGCAGTTCTTC. The chain joins TRBV7-9 to TRBJ2-1; D not resolved. CDR3 length equals 15 residues. The V gene lost 5 bases and the J gene lost 4 bases, with 15 bases spanning the gap. Germline V gene data show CDR1 as SEHNR and CDR2 as FQNEAQ (reference sequence).

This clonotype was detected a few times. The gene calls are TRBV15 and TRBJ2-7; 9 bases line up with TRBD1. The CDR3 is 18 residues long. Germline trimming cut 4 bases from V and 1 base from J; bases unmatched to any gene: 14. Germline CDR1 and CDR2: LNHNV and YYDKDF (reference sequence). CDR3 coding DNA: TGTGCCACCAGCAAACGGACAGGGGAATATTTGGGGTCCTACGAGCAGTACTTC. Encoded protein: CATSKRTGEYLGSYEQYF.

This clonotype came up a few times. The CDR3 DNA reads as TGTGCCAGCAGCTTAGGGGCAAAATCAACTCCTGGCTACACCTTC. Its translation is CASSLGAKSTPGYTF. The chain recombines TRBV7-8 with TRBJ1-2; D not certain. Germline loops: CDR1 SGHVS, CDR2 FQNEAQ. V was trimmed by 1 base and J by 7 bases, leaving 16 bases between them. The CDR3 consists of 15 residues.

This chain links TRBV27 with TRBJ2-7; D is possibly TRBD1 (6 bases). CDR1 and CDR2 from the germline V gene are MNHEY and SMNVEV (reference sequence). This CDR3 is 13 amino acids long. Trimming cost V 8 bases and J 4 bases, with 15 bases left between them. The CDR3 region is CASSGTNRYEQYF. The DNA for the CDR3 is TGTGCCAGCTCCGGGACAAATCGATACGAGCAGTACTTC.

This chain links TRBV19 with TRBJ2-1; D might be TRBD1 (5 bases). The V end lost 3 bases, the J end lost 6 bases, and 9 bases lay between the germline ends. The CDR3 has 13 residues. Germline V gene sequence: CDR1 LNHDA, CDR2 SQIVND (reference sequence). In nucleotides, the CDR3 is TGTGCCAGTAGTATCGGACAAACCAATGAGCAGTTCTTC. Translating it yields CASSIGQTNEQFF.

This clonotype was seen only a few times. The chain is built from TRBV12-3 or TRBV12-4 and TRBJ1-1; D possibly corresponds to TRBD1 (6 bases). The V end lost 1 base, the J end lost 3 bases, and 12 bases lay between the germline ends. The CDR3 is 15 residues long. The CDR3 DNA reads TGTGCCAGCAGTTTAGTCTGGGGGCGGGACACTGAAGCTTTCTTT. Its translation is CASSLVWGRDTEAFF.

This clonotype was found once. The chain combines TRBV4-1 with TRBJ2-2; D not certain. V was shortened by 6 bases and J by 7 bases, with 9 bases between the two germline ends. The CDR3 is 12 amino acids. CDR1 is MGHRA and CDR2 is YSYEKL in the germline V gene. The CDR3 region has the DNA TGCGCCAGCAGACCCGGCGACGGGGAGCTGTTTTTT. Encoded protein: CASRPGDGELFF.

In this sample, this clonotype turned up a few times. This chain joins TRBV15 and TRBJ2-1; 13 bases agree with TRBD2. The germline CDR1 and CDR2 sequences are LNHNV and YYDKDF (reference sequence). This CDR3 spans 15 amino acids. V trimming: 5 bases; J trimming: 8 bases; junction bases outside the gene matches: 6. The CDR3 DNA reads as TGTGCCACCAGCCACGGGACTAGCGGGATGGATGAGCAGTTCTTC. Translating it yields CATSHGTSGMDEQFF. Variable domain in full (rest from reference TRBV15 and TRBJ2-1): DAMVIQNPRYQVTQFGKPVTLSCSQTLNHNVMYWYQQKSSQAPKLLFHYYDKDFNNEADTPDNFQSRRPNTSFCFLDIRSPGLGDTAMYLCATSHGTSGMDEQFFGPGTRLTVL.

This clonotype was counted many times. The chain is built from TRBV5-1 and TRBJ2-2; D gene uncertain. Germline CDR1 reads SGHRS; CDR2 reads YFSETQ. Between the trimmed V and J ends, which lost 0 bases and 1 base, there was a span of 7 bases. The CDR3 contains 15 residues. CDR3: CASSLGPVNTGELFF. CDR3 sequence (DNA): TGCGCCAGCAGCTTGGGGCCGGTGAACACCGGGGAGCTGTTTTTT.

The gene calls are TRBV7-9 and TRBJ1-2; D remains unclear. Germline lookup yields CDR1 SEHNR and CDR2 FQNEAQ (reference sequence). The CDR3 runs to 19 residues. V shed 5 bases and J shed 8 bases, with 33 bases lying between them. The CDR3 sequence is CASSPQSGRNSLGRHGYTF. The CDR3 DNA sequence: TGTGCCAGCAGCCCTCAATCAGGAAGAAACTCTCTGGGGAGGCACGGCTACACCTTC.

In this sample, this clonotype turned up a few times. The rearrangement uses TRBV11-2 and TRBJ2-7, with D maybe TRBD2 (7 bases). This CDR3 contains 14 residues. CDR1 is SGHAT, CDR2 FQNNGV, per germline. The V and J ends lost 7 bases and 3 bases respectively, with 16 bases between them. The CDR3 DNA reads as TGTGCCAGCACCATAGGGGGGGATAGCTACGAGCAGTACTTC. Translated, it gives CASTIGGDSYEQYF.

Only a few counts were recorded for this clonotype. Here the CDR3 reads CAWSVLASGLQETQYF. Written as DNA, the CDR3 is TGTGCCTGGAGTGTTTTGGCTAGCGGGCTACAAGAGACCCAGTACTTC. The chain couples TRBV30 to TRBJ2-5; the match to TRBD2 covers 8 bases. The CDR3 contains 16 residues. V was pared by 0 bases and J by 2 bases, with 8 bases of the junction left unmatched. Germline V gene sequence: CDR1 GTSNPN, CDR2 SVGIG (reference sequence). The complete variable domain, with remaining parts taken from reference TRBV30 and TRBJ2-5, reads SQTIHQWPATLVQPVGSPLSLECTVEGTSNPNLYWYRQAAGRGLQLLFYSVGIGQISSEVPQNLSASRPQDRQFILSSKKLLLSDSGFYLCAWSVLASGLQETQYFGPGTRLLVL.

The CDR3: CASSSIQGRYQPQHF. The DNA of the CDR3 is TGTGCCAGCAGCTCAATACAGGGGCGGTATCAGCCCCAGCATTTT. The V and J genes are TRBV7-2 and TRBJ1-5; 7 bases map to TRBD1. With 4 bases clipped from V and 5 bases from J, the junction kept 8 bases outside the gene matches. The CDR3 has 15 amino acids. Germline CDR1 SGHTA, CDR2 FQGNSA.

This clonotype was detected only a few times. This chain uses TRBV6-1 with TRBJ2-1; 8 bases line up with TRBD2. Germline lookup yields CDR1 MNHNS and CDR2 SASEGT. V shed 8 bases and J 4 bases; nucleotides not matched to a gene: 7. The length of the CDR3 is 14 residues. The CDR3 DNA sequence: TGTGCCAGCGGGGGTAGCGGGGCTTACAATGAGCAGTTCTTC. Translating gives CASGGSGAYNEQFF.

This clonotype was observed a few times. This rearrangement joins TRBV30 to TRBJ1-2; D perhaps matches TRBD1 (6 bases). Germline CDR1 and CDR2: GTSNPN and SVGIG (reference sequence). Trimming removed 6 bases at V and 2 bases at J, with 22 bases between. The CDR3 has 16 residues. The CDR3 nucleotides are TGTGCCTGCACCCGGGGGCTTAGGGGCGGGAACTATGGCTACACCTTC. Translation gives CACTRGLRGGNYGYTF.

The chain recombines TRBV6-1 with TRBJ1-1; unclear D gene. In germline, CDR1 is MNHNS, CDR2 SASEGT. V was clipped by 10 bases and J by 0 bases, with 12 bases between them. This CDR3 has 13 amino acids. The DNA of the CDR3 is TGTGCCATCGAGACGGAATTGAACACTGAAGCTTTCTTT. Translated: CAIETELNTEAFF.

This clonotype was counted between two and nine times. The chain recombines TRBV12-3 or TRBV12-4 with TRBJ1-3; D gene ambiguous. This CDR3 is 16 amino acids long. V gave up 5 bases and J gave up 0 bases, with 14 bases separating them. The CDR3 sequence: CASSRGGVISGNTIYF. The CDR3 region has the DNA TGTGCCAGCAGTAGAGGTGGGGTGATCTCTGGAAACACCATATATTTT.